These T cell receptor beta chains were read from a single sample in a study of cytomegalovirus exposure and HLA in healthy donors. Repertoires were generated with immunoSEQ multiplex PCR, while TCRdb's copy carries only in-frame clones and drops some. The table includes just over 200,000 clones, 75% to 85% detected once. The sequencing sample was made of PBMCs. The receptor set was obtained from a woman aged 40 to 49 in good health and CMV-seronegative. The CDR3 runs from the conserved cysteine through the conserved F or W. The order of the fields is V gene, D gene, J gene, clone size, CDR3 protein, CDR3 DNA. D genes are given only for firm matches. Rows may omit the clone size; those that give it use once, few, many or a size class.

TRBV28,-,TRBJ1-5,few,CASSIQVLGNQPQHF,TGTGCCAGCAGTATACAGGTCCTAGGCAATCAGCCCCAGCATTTT
TRBV7-8,-,TRBJ2-1,-,CASSANRVSYNEQFF,TGTGCCAGCAGCGCTAACAGGGTATCCTACAATGAGCAGTTCTTC
TRBV7-9,-,TRBJ1-2,-,CSSSLGGSPGGTNYGYTF,TGTTCCAGCAGCTTAGGTGGCAGCCCTGGAGGGACTAACTATGGCTACACCTTC
TRBV11-2,-,TRBJ1-1,-,CASSADWTVNTEAFF,TGTGCCAGCAGCGCCGACTGGACAGTGAACACTGAAGCTTTCTTT
TRBV2,TRBD2,TRBJ2-3,-,CASRTSGGTDTQYF,TGTGCCAGCAGGACTAGCGGGGGCACAGATACGCAGTATTTT
TRBV27,-,TRBJ1-6,once,CASSLRMDTYNSPLHF,TGTGCCAGCAGTTTACGGATGGACACGTATAATTCACCCCTCCACTTT
TRBV6-4,-,TRBJ2-6,-,CASSDSPGSSGANVLTF,TGTGCCAGCAGTGACTCTCCAGGTTCATCCGGGGCCAACGTCCTGACTTTC
TRBV6-1,-,TRBJ1-1,-,CASRLGQFEAFF,TGTGCCAGCAGACTCGGACAGTTTGAAGCTTTCTTT
TRBV2,TRBD1,TRBJ1-5,-,CASSGQGARHF,TGTGCCAGCAGTGGACAGGGGGCTCGGCATTTT
TRBV2,TRBD1,TRBJ1-5,once,CASSEQGGPNQPQHF,TGTGCCAGCAGTGAACAAGGGGGCCCCAATCAGCCCCAGCATTTT
TRBV5-1,-,TRBJ2-3,-,CASSLQGKGTDTQYF,TGCGCCAGCAGCTTACAGGGTAAGGGCACAGATACGCAGTATTTT
TRBV7-9,TRBD1,TRBJ1-4,once,CASSPQGATNEKLFF,TGTGCCAGCAGCCCGCAGGGGGCAACTAATGAAAAACTGTTTTTT
TRBV18,TRBD2,TRBJ2-5,-,CASFELAGGRETQYF,TGTGCCAGCTTCGAACTAGCGGGAGGGCGAGAGACCCAGTACTTC
TRBV27,TRBD2,TRBJ2-3,once,CASRKTSGSYTDTQYF,TGTGCCAGCAGGAAGACTAGCGGGTCCTACACAGATACGCAGTATTTT
TRBV6-6,TRBD1,TRBJ1-1,once,CASSYLGTANTEAFF,TGTGCCAGCAGTTACTTGGGGACAGCGAACACTGAAGCTTTCTTT
TRBV5-1,-,TRBJ2-2,-,CASAYTGNTGELFF,TGCGCCAGCGCCTATACGGGAAATACCGGGGAGCTGTTTTTT
TRBV19,TRBD2,TRBJ2-1,-,CASLAESYNEQFF,TGTGCCAGCCTAGCGGAATCCTACAATGAGCAGTTCTTC
TRBV10-2,-,TRBJ1-5,-,CASSEVSGGNQPQHF,TGCGCCAGCAGTGAGGTGTCAGGGGGCAATCAGCCCCAGCATTTT
TRBV7-9,TRBD2,TRBJ2-7,-,CASSFRASGRYEQYF,TGTGCCAGCAGCTTTAGGGCTAGCGGGAGGTACGAGCAGTACTTC
TRBV20-1,-,TRBJ2-7,-,CSVGGDYEQYF,TGCAGTGTCGGTGGAGACTACGAGCAGTACTTC
TRBV5-1,TRBD1,TRBJ2-3,-,CASSKQGALADTQYF,TGCGCCAGCAGCAAACAGGGGGCGCTGGCAGATACGCAGTATTTT
TRBV5-1,TRBD1,TRBJ1-1,-,CASSSIPQTGKNTEAFF,TGCGCCAGCAGCTCGATACCGCAGACAGGGAAGAACACTGAAGCTTTCTTT
TRBV21-1,-,TRBJ1-4,-,CASSTGQDNEKLFF,TGTGCCAGCAGCACAGGACAGGATAATGAAAAACTGTTTTTT
TRBV7-9,TRBD1,TRBJ1-2,-,CASSLGDRGFSYGYTF,TGTGCCAGCAGCTTAGGGGACAGGGGGTTTTCCTATGGCTACACCTTC
TRBV5-6,TRBD2,TRBJ2-7,-,CASSTGTSGSYEQYF,TGTGCCAGCAGCACCGGGACTAGCGGGAGTTACGAGCAGTACTTC
TRBV5-4,TRBD1,TRBJ2-7,-,CASSLGGQHYEQYF,TGTGCCAGCAGCTTGGGGGGACAGCACTACGAGCAGTACTTC
TRBV7-8,TRBD1,TRBJ1-4,few,CASSQNRGGNEKLFF,TGTGCCAGCAGCCAAAACAGGGGTGGGAATGAAAAACTGTTTTTT
TRBV11-2,TRBD2,TRBJ2-7,-,CASSRSGRYEQYF,TGTGCCAGCAGCCGTAGCGGGAGATACGAGCAGTACTTC
TRBV18,-,TRBJ1-1,few,CASSFRTLNTEAFF,TGTGCCAGCTCATTCCGGACACTTAACACTGAAGCTTTCTTT
TRBV6-5,TRBD1,TRBJ1-2,-,CATTGGLLYGYTF,TGTGCCACTACAGGGGGCCTTTTGTATGGCTACACCTTC
TRBV29-1,-,TRBJ2-3,-,CSVDPTSTDTQYF,TGCAGCGTTGACCCCACTAGCACAGATACGCAGTATTTT
TRBV6-1,TRBD2,TRBJ2-5,-,CASSDLQLAGKETQYF,TGTGCCAGCAGTGACCTACAACTAGCGGGTAAAGAGACCCAGTACTTC
TRBV9,TRBD2,TRBJ2-1,-,CASSAFGGRDEQFF,TGTGCCAGCAGCGCCTTTGGCGGGAGGGATGAGCAGTTCTTC
TRBV7-9,TRBD2,TRBJ2-3,few,CSSSLAPLAGGTDTQYF,TGTTCCAGCAGCTTAGCCCCCCTAGCGGGAGGAACAGATACGCAGTATTTT
TRBV28,-,TRBJ1-4,-,CASSSYEKLFF,TGTGCCAGCAGTTCCTATGAAAAACTGTTTTTT
TRBV2,-,TRBJ1-5,-,CASSEWGRGSNQPQHF,TGTGCCAGCAGTGAATGGGGGCGGGGGAGCAATCAGCCCCAGCATTTT
TRBV28,-,TRBJ1-1,-,CASSTGQLNTEAFF,TGTGCCAGCAGTACAGGACAGCTGAACACTGAAGCTTTCTTT
TRBV7-2,-,TRBJ2-5,-,CASSWGRSETQYF,TGTGCCAGCAGTTGGGGGAGGAGTGAGACCCAGTACTTC
TRBV7-9,-,TRBJ2-7,-,CASSSLDRGYEQYF,TGTGCCAGCAGCTCATTGGACAGAGGGTACGAGCAGTACTTC
TRBV30,-,TRBJ1-1,once,CAWSEGHFMAEAFF,TGTGCCTGGAGTGAGGGACATTTTATGGCTGAAGCTTTCTTT
TRBV10-2,TRBD2,TRBJ2-1,-,CASRAGLASYNEQFF,TGCGCCAGCAGGGCGGGACTAGCATCCTACAATGAGCAGTTCTTC
TRBV28,TRBD1,TRBJ1-1,once,CASTILQRGRGLDTEAFF,TGTGCCAGCACCATCCTACAACGGGGCAGGGGGCTGGATACTGAAGCTTTCTTT
TRBV6-1,TRBD2,TRBJ2-5,-,CASMSSGRYLGEQYF,TGTGCCAGCATGAGTAGCGGGAGGTACCTTGGGGAGCAGTACTTC
TRBV6-6,-,TRBJ1-2,-,CASSRSRDLGTFLYTF,TGTGCCAGCAGTCGATCGCGGGATCTAGGGACCTTCCTCTACACCTTC
TRBV27,-,TRBJ2-2,once,CASSLPTGRWTGELFF,TGTGCCAGCAGTTTACCCACCGGGAGATGGACCGGGGAGCTGTTTTTT
TRBV11-3,-,TRBJ2-2,-,CASSSYVNTGELFF,TGTGCCAGCAGCTCCTACGTTAACACCGGGGAGCTGTTTTTT
TRBV7-9,-,TRBJ1-1,few,CASSLATNTEAFF,TGTGCCAGCAGCTTAGCGACAAACACTGAAGCTTTCTTT
TRBV27,-,TRBJ2-7,-,CASSLVGLSYEQYF,TGTGCCAGCAGTTTAGTAGGACTCTCCTACGAGCAGTACTTC
TRBV4-1,TRBD1,TRBJ1-5,-,CASSSTTGVMPQHF,TGCGCCAGCAGCTCCACGACAGGGGTGATGCCCCAGCATTTT
TRBV6-6,-,TRBJ2-4,-,CASTGAQVKNIQYF,TGTGCCAGCACTGGGGCTCAAGTCAAAAACATTCAGTACTTC
TRBV19,-,TRBJ1-5,-,CASNPQDRGSRQPQHF,TGTGCCAGTAATCCCCAGGATAGGGGGTCACGGCAGCCCCAGCATTTT
TRBV7-9,TRBD1,TRBJ2-3,-,CSSSARDSQWTQYF,TGTTCCAGCAGCGCCCGGGACAGTCAATGGACGCAGTATTTT